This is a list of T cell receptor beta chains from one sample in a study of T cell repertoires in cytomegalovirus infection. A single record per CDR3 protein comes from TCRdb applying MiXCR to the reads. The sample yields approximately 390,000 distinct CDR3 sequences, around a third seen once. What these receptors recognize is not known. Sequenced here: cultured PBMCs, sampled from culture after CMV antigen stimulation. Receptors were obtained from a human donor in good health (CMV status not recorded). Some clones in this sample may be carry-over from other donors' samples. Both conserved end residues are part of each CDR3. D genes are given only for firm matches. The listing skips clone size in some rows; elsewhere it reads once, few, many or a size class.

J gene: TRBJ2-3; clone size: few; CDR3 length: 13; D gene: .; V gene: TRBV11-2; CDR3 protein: CASSLGSKDTQYF; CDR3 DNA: TGTGCCAGCAGCCTCGGGTCGAAAGATACGCAGTATTTT
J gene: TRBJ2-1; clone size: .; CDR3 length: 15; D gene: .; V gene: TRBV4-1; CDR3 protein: CASSQNPSEVVEQFF; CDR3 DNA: TGCGCCAGCAGCCAAAACCCCTCCGAGGTGGTTGAGCAGTTCTTC
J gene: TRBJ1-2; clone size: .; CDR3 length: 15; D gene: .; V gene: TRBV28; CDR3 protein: CASSSPPQWGYGYTF; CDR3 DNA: TGTGCCAGCAGTTCCCCCCCCCAGTGGGGCTATGGCTACACCTTC
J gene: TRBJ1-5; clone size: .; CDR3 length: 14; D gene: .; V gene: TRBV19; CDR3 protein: CASIGQWGNQPQHF; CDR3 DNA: TGTGCCAGTATTGGTCAGTGGGGCAATCAGCCCCAGCATTTT
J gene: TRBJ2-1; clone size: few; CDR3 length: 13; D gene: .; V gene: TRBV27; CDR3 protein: CASSFYPNNEQFF; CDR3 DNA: TGTGCCAGCAGTTTTTACCCGAACAATGAGCAGTTCTTC
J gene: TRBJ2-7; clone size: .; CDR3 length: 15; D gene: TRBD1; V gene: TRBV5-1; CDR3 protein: CASSYSGQFVDEQYF; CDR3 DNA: TGCGCCAGCAGCTACTCGGGACAGTTTGTGGACGAGCAGTACTTC
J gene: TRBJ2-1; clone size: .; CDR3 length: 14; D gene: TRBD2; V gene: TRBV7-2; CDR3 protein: CASSLAAGGVEQFF; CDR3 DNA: TGTGCCAGCAGCTTAGCGGCGGGAGGGGTTGAGCAGTTCTTC
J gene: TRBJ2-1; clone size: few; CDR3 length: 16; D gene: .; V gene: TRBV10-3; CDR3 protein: CAISRKDKPSYNEQFF; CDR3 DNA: TGTGCCATCAGTAGGAAGGACAAACCCTCCTACAATGAGCAGTTCTTC
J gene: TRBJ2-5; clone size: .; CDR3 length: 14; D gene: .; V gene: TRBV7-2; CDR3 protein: CASSSSGQEETQYF; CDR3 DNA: TGTGCCAGCAGCTCCTCGGGCCAAGAAGAGACCCAGTACTTC
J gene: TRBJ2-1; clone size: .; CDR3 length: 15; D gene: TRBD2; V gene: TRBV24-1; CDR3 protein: CATSISAGVYNEQFF; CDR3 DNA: TGTGCCACCAGTATATCAGCGGGAGTCTACAATGAGCAGTTCTTC
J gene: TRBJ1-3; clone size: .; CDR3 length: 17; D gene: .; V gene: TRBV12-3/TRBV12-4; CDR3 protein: CASSSSSTAYSGNTIYF; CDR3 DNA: TGTGCCAGCAGTTCCTCTTCGACGGCTTACTCTGGAAACACCATATATTTT
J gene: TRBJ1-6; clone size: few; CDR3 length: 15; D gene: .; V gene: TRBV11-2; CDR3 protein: CASSLEPGVASPLHF; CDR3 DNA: TGTGCCAGCAGCTTAGAACCGGGGGTCGCCTCACCCCTCCACTTT
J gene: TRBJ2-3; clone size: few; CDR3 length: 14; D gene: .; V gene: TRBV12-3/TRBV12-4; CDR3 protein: CASSLSRSTDTQYF; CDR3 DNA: TGTGCCAGCAGTTTGAGCAGGAGCACAGATACGCAGTATTTT
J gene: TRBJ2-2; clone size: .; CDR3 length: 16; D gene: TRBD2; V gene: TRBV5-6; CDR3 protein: CASSLGPGRGTGELFF; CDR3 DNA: TGTGCCAGCAGCTTGGGCCCAGGGAGGGGCACCGGGGAGCTGTTTTTT
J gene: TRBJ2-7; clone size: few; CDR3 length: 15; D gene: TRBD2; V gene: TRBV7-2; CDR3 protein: CASSPLGREHAEQYF; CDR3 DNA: TGTGCCAGCAGCCCCTTGGGGCGGGAGCATGCCGAGCAGTACTTC
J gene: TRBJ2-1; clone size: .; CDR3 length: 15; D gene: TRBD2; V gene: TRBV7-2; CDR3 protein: CASSFSSGTHNEQFF; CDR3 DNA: TGTGCCAGCAGCTTTTCTAGCGGGACCCACAATGAGCAGTTCTTC
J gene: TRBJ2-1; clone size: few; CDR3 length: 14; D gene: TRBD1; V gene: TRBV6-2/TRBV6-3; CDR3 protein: CASSSGDRGNEQFF; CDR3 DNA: TGTGCCAGCAGTTCAGGGGACAGGGGGAACGAGCAGTTCTTC
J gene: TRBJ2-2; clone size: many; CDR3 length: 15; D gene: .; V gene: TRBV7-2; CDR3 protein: CASSLVVWGTGELFF; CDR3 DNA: TGTGCCAGCAGCTTAGTGGTTTGGGGAACCGGGGAGCTGTTTTTT
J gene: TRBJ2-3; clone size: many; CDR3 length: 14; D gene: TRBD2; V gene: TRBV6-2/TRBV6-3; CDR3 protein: CASSLAGAGDTQYF; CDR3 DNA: TGTGCCAGCAGCCTAGCGGGAGCTGGAGATACGCAGTATTTT
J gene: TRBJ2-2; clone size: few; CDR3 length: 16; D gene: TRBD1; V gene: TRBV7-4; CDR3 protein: CASSFWTGSTTGELFF; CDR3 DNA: TGTGCCAGCAGCTTTTGGACAGGGTCTACCACCGGGGAGCTGTTTTTT
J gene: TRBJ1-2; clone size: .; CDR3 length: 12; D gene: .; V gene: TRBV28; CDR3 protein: CASNQKGYGYTF; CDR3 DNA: TGTGCCAGCAATCAAAAGGGTTATGGCTACACCTTC
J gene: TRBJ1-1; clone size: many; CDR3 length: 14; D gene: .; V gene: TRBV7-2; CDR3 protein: CASSSRGLNTEAFF; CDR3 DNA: TGTGCCAGCAGCTCCCGGGGGCTAAACACTGAAGCTTTCTTT
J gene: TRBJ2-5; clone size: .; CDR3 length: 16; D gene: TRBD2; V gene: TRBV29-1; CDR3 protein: CSVYFRTSGLQETQYF; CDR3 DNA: TGCAGCGTTTACTTCCGGACTAGCGGGCTCCAAGAGACCCAGTACTTC
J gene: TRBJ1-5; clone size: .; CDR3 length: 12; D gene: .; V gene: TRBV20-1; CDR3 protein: CSATMRGQPQHF; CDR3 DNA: TGCAGTGCTACGATGAGGGGACAGCCCCAGCATTTT
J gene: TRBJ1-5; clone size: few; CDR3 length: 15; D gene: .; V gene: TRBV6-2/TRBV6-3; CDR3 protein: CASSSTDGYNQPQHF; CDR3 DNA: TGTGCCAGCAGTTCGACGGACGGTTACAATCAGCCCCAGCATTTT
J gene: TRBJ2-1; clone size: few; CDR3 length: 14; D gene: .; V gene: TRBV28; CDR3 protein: CASSLGDSFNEQFF; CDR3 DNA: TGTGCCAGCAGTTTAGGGGACTCCTTCAATGAGCAGTTCTTC
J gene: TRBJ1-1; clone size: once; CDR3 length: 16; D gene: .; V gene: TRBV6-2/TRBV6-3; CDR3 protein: CASSPLVGGENTEAFF; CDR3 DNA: TGTGCCAGCAGTCCCCTGGTAGGCGGGGAGAACACTGAAGCTTTCTTT
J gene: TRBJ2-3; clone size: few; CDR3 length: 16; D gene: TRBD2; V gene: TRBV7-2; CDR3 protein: CASSYVAGGPLDTQYF; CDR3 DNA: TGTGCCAGCAGCTATGTAGCGGGAGGGCCGCTAGATACGCAGTATTTT
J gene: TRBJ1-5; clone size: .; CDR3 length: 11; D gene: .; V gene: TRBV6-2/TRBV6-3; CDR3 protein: CASSSDQPQHF; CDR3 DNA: TGTGCCAGCAGTTCAGATCAGCCCCAGCATTTT
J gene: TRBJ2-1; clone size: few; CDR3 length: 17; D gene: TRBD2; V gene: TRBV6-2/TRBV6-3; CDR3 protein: CASSYSGLAGGQDEQFF; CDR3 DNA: TGTGCCAGCAGTTACTCGGGACTAGCGGGAGGGCAGGATGAGCAGTTCTTC
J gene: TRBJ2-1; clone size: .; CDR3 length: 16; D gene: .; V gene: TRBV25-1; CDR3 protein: CASSDGGEGLANEQFF; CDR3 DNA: TGTGCCAGCAGTGACGGGGGCGAGGGTTTAGCGAATGAGCAGTTCTTC
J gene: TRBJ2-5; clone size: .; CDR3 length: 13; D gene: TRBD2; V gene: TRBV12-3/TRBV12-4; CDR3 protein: CASSQRGVESQYF; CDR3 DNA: TGTGCCAGCAGTCAACGGGGGGTGGAGTCCCAGTACTTC
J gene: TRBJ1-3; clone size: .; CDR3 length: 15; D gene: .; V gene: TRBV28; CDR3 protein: CASKGPLISGNTIYF; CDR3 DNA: TGTGCCAGCAAAGGACCGCTAATCTCTGGAAACACCATATATTTT
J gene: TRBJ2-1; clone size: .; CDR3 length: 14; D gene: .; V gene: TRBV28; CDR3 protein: CASSLRSGDDEQFF; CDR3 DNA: TGTGCCAGCAGTTTACGGAGTGGGGACGATGAGCAGTTCTTC
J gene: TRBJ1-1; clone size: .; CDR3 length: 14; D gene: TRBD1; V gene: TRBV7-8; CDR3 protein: CASSRQGRNTEAFF; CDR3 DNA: TGTGCCAGCAGTCGACAGGGTAGGAACACTGAAGCTTTCTTT
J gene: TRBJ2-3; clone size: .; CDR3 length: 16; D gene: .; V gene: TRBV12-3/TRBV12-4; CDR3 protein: CASSLGPAGSTDTQYF; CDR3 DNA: TGTGCCAGCAGTTTAGGCCCAGCGGGTAGCACAGATACGCAGTATTTT
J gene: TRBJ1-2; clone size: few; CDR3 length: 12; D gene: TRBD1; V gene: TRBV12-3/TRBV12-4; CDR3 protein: CASTPGGGGYTF; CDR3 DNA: TGTGCCAGCACGCCAGGGGGAGGCGGCTACACCTTC
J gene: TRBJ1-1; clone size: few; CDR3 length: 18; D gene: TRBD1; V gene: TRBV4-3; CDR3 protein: CASSQDLNLGGVNTEAFF; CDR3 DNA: TGCGCCAGCAGCCAAGATTTGAACTTAGGGGGCGTAAACACTGAAGCTTTCTTT
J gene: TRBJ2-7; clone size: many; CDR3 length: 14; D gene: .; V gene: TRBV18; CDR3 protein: CASSLLEGLAEQYF; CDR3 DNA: TGTGCCAGCTCACTACTGGAGGGGCTCGCCGAGCAGTACTTC
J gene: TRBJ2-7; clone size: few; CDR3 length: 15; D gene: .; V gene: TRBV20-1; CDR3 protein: CSARDPTGAQAEQYF; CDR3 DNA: TGCAGTGCTAGAGACCCAACGGGGGCGCAAGCCGAGCAGTACTTC
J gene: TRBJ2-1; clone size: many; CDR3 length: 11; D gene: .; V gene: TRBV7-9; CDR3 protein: CASSQGNEQFF; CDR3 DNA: TGTGCCAGCAGCCAGGGGAATGAGCAGTTCTTC
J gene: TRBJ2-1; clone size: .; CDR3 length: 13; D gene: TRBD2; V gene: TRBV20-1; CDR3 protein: CSAPSGSTRGQFF; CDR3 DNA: TGCAGTGCTCCTAGCGGGAGCACCCGGGGGCAGTTCTTC